The rows below give T cell receptor beta chains drawn from one sample of a study of OX40 agonist ivuxolimab in advanced cancers. Libraries were prepared by immunoSEQ multiplex PCR; TCRdb keeps only in-frame clonotypes and omits some of them. The repertoire holds 70,000 to 95,000 clones, approximately 87% seen once, with roughly 0.54% in the top ten. Material: CD4+ or CD8+ T cells sorted from blood, obtained in a trial of the OX40 agonist ivuxolimab. The receptors were sampled from an adult with an advanced solid tumor such as melanoma, head and neck, liver or kidney cancer. The CDR3 runs from the conserved cysteine through the conserved F or W. D genes are given only for firm matches. Clone size is stated in some rows and not others, as once, few, many or a class when expanded.

CDR3nt | CDR3aa | d_gene | j_gene | v_gene | abundance
TGCGCCAGCAGTGGAAGGAAAGTTAAGGGGACTGAAGCTTTCTTT | CASSGRKVKGTEAFF | . | TRBJ1-1 | TRBV10-2 | .
TGCGCCAGCAGCTTGGACCCCGGGACTCTTCGGGACACCATATATTTT | CASSLDPGTLRDTIYF | . | TRBJ1-3 | TRBV5-1 | .
TGCGCCAGCAGCTTGGATATTGTGATAACTGAAGCTTTCTTT | CASSLDIVITEAFF | . | TRBJ1-1 | TRBV5-1 | .
TGTGCCAGCAGTGAGGGACAGGGGGCGTTCTACGAGCAGTACTTC | CASSEGQGAFYEQYF | TRBD1 | TRBJ2-7 | TRBV6-1 | .
TGTGCCGTCGCCCCAGCGGCGGGCCCTCGTGTGCAGTACTTC | CAVAPAAGPRVQYF | . | TRBJ2-7 | TRBV10-3 | few
TGTGCTAGCAGCCGTTGGGACAGGGGCGAGCAGTACTTC | CASSRWDRGEQYF | TRBD1 | TRBJ2-7 | TRBV7-7 | .
TGTGCCATCAGTGACTTCTCACTCGTGGGCACTGAAGCTTTCTTT | CAISDFSLVGTEAFF | . | TRBJ1-1 | TRBV10-3 | .
TGTGCCATCAGTGAGTACCAGGGCGGTGGCTACGAGCAGTACTTC | CAISEYQGGGYEQYF | . | TRBJ2-7 | TRBV10-3 | .
TGTGCCAGCAGACTTACCATGGACTATGGCTACACCTTC | CASRLTMDYGYTF | . | TRBJ1-2 | TRBV6-6 | .
TGTGCCAGCAGCGCCGACAGGGGAACTAATGAAAAACTGTTTTTT | CASSADRGTNEKLFF | TRBD1 | TRBJ1-4 | TRBV7-9 | .
TGTGCCAGCAGCTCACAGGGGGCCTGGACTGAAGCTTTCTTT | CASSSQGAWTEAFF | TRBD1 | TRBJ1-1 | TRBV7-2 | .
TGTGCCAGTAGTATGTCCAGGGGTCGAGAGACCCAGTACTTC | CASSMSRGRETQYF | . | TRBJ2-5 | TRBV19 | .
TGCAGCGTTGCCAGGGGGGATCCCGGGGAGCTGTTTTTT | CSVARGDPGELFF | . | TRBJ2-2 | TRBV29-1 | .
TGTGCCAGCAGTGAATTACAGGGGGTCCACGAGCAGTACTTC | CASSELQGVHEQYF | TRBD1 | TRBJ2-7 | TRBV2 | .
TGCAGTGTGGTGTCCGCCTACGAGCAGTACTTC | CSVVSAYEQYF | . | TRBJ2-7 | TRBV20-1 | .
TGTGCCAGTAGTATAGACGCCGGGACAGCCATAACCATCTTC | CASSIDAGTAITIF | TRBD1 | TRBJ2-1 | TRBV19 | .
TGTGCCAGCAGCTTGATGCTACAAGAGACCCAGTACTTC | CASSLMLQETQYF | . | TRBJ2-5 | TRBV7-2 | .
TGTGCCAGCAGCTTAGGAGGGGTCTCTGGAAACACCATATATTTT | CASSLGGVSGNTIYF | . | TRBJ1-3 | TRBV7-2 | .
TGTGCCAGCAGCCAATCCTTCGGACAGGGGACCGCTAACTATGGCTACACCTTC | CASSQSFGQGTANYGYTF | TRBD1 | TRBJ1-2 | TRBV4-2 | .
TGTGCCACTAAAGGACAGGAAGGATCCTACGAGCAGTACTTC | CATKGQEGSYEQYF | TRBD1 | TRBJ2-7 | TRBV19 | .
TGCGCCAGCATGGGACAGGGGGTGGCGGATGGCTACACCTTC | CASMGQGVADGYTF | TRBD1 | TRBJ1-2 | TRBV5-1 | .
TGTGCCAGCAGTCCTGGACTAGCGGGGGTTAGGGAGCAGTTCTTC | CASSPGLAGVREQFF | TRBD2 | TRBJ2-1 | TRBV2 | .
TGTGCCAGTAGTATAGGGACAGGGCCGAACACTGAAGCTTTCTTT | CASSIGTGPNTEAFF | TRBD1 | TRBJ1-1 | TRBV19 | .
TGTGCCAGCAGCCAAGCAATGGGATACCGAGAAGCTTTCTTT | CASSQAMGYREAFF | . | TRBJ1-1 | TRBV14 | once
TGTGCCAGCAGCTTAGCACTAGCCTCTAACAATGAGCAGTTCTTC | CASSLALASNNEQFF | . | TRBJ2-1 | TRBV11-2 | .
TGTGCCATCAGTGCTCGGGGGGGATTTTACGAGCAGTACTTC | CAISARGGFYEQYF | TRBD2 | TRBJ2-7 | TRBV10-3 | .
TGTGCCAGCAGTTATGGCCGGACGTCGGGCTACACCTTC | CASSYGRTSGYTF | . | TRBJ1-2 | TRBV6-5 | .
TGTGCCAGCAGCGCCCCCCCGGGGGTTACCACAGATACGCAGTATTTT | CASSAPPGVTTDTQYF | . | TRBJ2-3 | TRBV9 | .
TGTGCCAGCAGTGAAAGGCGACAAGAGACCCAGTACTTC | CASSERRQETQYF | . | TRBJ2-5 | TRBV2 | .
TGTGCCTGCCCTCGTGGCAGGGGCGTGGGGAGCACTAATGAAAAACTGTTTTTT | CACPRGRGVGSTNEKLFF | . | TRBJ1-4 | TRBV30 | once